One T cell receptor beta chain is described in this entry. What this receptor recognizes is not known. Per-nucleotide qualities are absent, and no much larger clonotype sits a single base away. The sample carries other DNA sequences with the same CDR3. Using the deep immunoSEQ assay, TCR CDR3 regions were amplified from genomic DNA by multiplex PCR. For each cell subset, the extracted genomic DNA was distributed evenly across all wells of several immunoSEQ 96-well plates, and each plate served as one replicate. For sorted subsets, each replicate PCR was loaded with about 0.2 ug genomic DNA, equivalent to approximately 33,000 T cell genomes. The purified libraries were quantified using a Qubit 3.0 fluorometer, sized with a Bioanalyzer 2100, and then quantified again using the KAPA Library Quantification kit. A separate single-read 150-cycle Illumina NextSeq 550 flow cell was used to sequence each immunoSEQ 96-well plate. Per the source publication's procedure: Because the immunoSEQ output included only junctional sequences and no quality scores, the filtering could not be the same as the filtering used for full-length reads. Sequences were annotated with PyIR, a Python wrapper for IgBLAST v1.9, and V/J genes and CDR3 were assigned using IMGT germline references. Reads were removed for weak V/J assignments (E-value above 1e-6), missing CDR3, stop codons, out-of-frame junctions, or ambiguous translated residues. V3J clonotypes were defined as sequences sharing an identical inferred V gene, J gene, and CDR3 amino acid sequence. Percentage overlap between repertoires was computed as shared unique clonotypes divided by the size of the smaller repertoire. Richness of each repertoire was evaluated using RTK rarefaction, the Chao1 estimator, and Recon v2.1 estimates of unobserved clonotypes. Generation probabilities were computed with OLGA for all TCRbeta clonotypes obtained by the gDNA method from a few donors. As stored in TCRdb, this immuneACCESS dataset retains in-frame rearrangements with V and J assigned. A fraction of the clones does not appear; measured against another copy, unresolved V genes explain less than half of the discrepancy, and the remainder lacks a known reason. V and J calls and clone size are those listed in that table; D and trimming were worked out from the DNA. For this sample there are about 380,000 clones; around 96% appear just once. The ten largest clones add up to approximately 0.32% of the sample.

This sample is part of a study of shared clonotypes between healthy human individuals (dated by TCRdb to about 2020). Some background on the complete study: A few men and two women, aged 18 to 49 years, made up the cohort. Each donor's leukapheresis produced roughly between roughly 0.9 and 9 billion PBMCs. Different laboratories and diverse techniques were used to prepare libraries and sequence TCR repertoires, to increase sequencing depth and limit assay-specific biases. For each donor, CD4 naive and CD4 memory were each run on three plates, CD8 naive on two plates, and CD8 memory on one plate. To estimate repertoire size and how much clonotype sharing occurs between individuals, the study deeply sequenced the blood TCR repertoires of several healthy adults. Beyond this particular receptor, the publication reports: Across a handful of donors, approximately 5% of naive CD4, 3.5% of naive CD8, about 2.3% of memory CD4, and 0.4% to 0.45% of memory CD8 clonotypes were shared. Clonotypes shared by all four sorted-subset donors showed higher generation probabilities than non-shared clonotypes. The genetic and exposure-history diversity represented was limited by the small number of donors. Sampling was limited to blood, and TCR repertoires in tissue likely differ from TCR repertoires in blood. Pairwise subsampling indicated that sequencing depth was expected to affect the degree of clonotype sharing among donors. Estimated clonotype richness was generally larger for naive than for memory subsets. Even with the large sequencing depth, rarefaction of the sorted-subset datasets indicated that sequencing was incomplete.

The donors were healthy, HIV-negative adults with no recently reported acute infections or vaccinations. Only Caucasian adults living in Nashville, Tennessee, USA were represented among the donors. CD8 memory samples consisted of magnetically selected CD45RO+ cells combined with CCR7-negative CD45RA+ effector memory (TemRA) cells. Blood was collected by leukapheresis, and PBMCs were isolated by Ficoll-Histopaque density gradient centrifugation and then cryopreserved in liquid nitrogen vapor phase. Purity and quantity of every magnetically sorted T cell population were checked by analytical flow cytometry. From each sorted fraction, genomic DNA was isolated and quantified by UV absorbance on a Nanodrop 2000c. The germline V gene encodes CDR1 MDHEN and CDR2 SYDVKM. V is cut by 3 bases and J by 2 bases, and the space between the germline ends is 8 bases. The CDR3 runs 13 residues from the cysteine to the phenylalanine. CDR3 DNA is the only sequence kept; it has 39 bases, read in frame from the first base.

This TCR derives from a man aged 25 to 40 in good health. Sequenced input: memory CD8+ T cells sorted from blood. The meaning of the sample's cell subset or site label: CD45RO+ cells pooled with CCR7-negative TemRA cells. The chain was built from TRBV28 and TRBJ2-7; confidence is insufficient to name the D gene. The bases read TGTGCCAGCAGTTTTGGCCTAGCCTACGAGCAGTACTTC. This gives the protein CASSFGLAYEQYF.